One sample yielded the 15 T cell receptor beta chains listed below, sequenced in a study of vaccination and CD4 T cells after COVID-19. No antigen has been assigned to these receptors. Treatment defined: roughly ten-day PBMC culture with coronavirus spike peptide pools or control peptides (ViraFEST assay). At the Johns Hopkins FTIC core, DNA taken from cultured CD4+ T cells was sequenced by way of the Oncomine TCR Beta short-read assay. From the PCR reads, TCRdb called clonotypes with MiXCR, one entry per CDR3 protein. Of over 15,000 distinct CDR3 sequences in the sample, around half were seen once. The specimen sequenced was CD4+ T cells from blood, cultured in vitro. These TCRs come from a human donor who had recovered from COVID-19.

This rearrangement joins TRBV12-3 or TRBV12-4 to TRBJ2-1; 7 bases match TRBD1. CDR3 length: 14 residues. Trimming cost V 5 bases and J 2 bases; bases outside gene matches: 3. CDR3 coding DNA: TGTGCCAGCAGTCAAGGGGGCCCCTACAATGAGCAGTTCTTC. Its translation: CASSQGGPYNEQFF.

The V call is TRBV6-1, the J call TRBJ2-3, with 7 bases fitting TRBD1. Per germline, CDR1 MNHNS and CDR2 SASEGT. Trimming removed 4 bases from V and 5 bases from J; junction bases left unmatched: 9. This CDR3 comprises 15 residues. This chain's CDR3 is CASSVYRGFGDTQYF. CDR3 in DNA: TGTGCCAGCAGTGTATACAGGGGATTTGGAGATACGCAGTATTTT.

V usage is TRBV7-2 and J usage is TRBJ1-5; 7 nucleotides match TRBD1. The CDR3 length is 14 residues. The germline V gene encodes CDR1 SGHTA and CDR2 FQGNSA. V trimming: 5 bases; J trimming: 6 bases; junction bases outside the gene matches: 7. In DNA, the CDR3 is TGTGCCAGCAGCCCCGGACAGGTTCTTCAGCCCCAGCATTTT. Its protein product is CASSPGQVLQPQHF. The full variable domain, in which reference TRBV7-2 and TRBJ1-5 provide the parts outside the CDR3, is GAGVSQSPSNKVTEKGKDVELRCDPISGHTALYWYRQSLGQGLEFLIYFQGNSAPDKSGLPSDRFSAERTGGSVSTLTIQRTQQEDSAVYLCASSPGQVLQPQHFGDGTRLSIL.

This clonotype was detected once. The chain combines TRBV15 with TRBJ1-1; tentatively, D is TRBD1 (6 bases). The V gene lost 3 bases and the J gene lost 8 bases, with 16 bases spanning the gap. The CDR3 extends over 14 amino acids. Per germline, CDR1 LNHNV and CDR2 YYDKDF (reference sequence). In DNA, the CDR3 is TGTGCCACCAGCAGGGGGTCCGTGGGGGCGGAAGCTTTCTTT. Translated, it gives CATSRGSVGAEAFF.

The chain joins TRBV6-2 or TRBV6-3 to TRBJ1-1; TRBD1 aligns across 7 bases. The CDR3 contains 18 residues. Germline assignment: CDR1 MNHEY and CDR2 SVGEGT. J lost 4 bases, V lost 6 bases, and 20 bases had no gene match. This chain's CDR3 is CASRPQQGRSGVGTEAFF. CDR3 coding DNA: TGTGCCAGCAGACCACAACAGGGGCGCTCAGGGGTCGGCACTGAAGCTTTCTTT.

This clonotype came up a few times. V is TRBV28 and J is TRBJ2-2; D gene unclear. In germline, CDR1 is MDHEN, CDR2 SYDVKM. The CDR3 covers 14 residues. V lost 5 bases, J lost 3 bases, and 10 bases lay in between. The CDR3, as DNA: TGTGCCAGCAGTGCCCATGGGGACACCGGGGAGCTGTTTTTT. Protein product: CASSAHGDTGELFF.

This clonotype showed up just a few times. This chain links TRBV6-2 or TRBV6-3 with TRBJ2-6; no firm D call. This CDR3 spans 14 amino acids. V was trimmed by 5 bases and J by 0 bases, leaving 5 bases between them. Looked up from germline, CDR1 is MNHEY and CDR2 is SVGEGT. The CDR3 sequence: CASSRDSGANVLTF. The CDR3 DNA reads as TGTGCCAGCAGTCGCGACTCTGGGGCCAACGTCCTGACTTTC.

This clonotype was detected a few times. V usage is TRBV7-2 and J usage is TRBJ2-5, with D uncertain. Trimming stripped 5 bases from V and 2 bases from J, with 6 bases between. The CDR3 extends over 12 amino acids. Germline V gene lookup returns CDR1 SGHTA and CDR2 FQGNSA. DNA for the CDR3: TGTGCCAGCAGCCAGCGACAAGAGACCCAGTACTTC. Translation gives CASSQRQETQYF.

This sequence joins TRBV29-1 and TRBJ1-5; 9 bases fit TRBD1. The CDR3 runs to 13 residues. Germline trimming cut 5 bases from V and 6 bases from J; bases unmatched to any gene: 5. Germline lookup yields CDR1 SQVTM and CDR2 ANQGSEA. CDR3 sequence reads: CSVNRGQGQPQHF. The CDR3 nucleotides are TGCAGCGTTAACAGGGGGCAGGGTCAGCCCCAGCATTTT.

This clonotype was found a few times. The chain is built from TRBV27 and TRBJ1-5; unclear D gene. CDR3 length: 13 residues. Germline V gene data show CDR1 as MNHEY and CDR2 as SMNVEV (reference sequence). Trimming cost V 10 bases and J 4 bases, with 14 bases left between them. CDR3 protein: CATRVGWNQPQHF. In nucleotides, the CDR3 is TGTGCCACCCGGGTAGGGTGGAATCAGCCCCAGCATTTT.

This clonotype has just a few counts. The V gene is TRBV7-9, the J gene TRBJ1-5, with TRBD1 matching over 8 bases. J was trimmed by 4 bases and V by 7 bases; bases with no gene match: 3. Germline CDR1 and CDR2: SEHNR and FQNEAQ (reference sequence). CDR3 length equals 13 residues. The CDR3 here is CASTGTGNQPQHF. CDR3 DNA sequence: TGTGCCAGCACCGGGACAGGAAATCAGCCCCAGCATTTT.

This clonotype has more than one count but fewer than ten. The chain couples TRBV10-3 to TRBJ2-2; D could derive from TRBD1 or TRBD2 (6 bases each). In germline, CDR1 is ENHRY, CDR2 SYGVKD. The CDR3 consists of 15 residues. The V gene lost 3 bases and the J gene lost 5 bases, with 13 bases spanning the gap. CDR3 in DNA: TGTGCCATCAGTGAAATTTCGGGGGCGACCGGGGAGCTGTTTTTT. Translated, it gives CAISEISGATGELFF.

This clonotype showed up just a few times. J is TRBJ2-7 and V is TRBV20-1, with D possibly being TRBD2 (6 bases). The CDR3 sequence is 13 residues long. Per the germline V gene, CDR1 is DFQATT and CDR2 is SNEGSKA (reference sequence). Trimming shortened V by 6 bases and J by 2 bases, and 14 bases separated the two germline ends. DNA of the CDR3: TGCAGTGCCTTGGGACTGCAAGCCTACGAGCAGTACTTC. Translating gives CSALGLQAYEQYF.

This chain links TRBV20-1 with TRBJ1-2, with 12 bases lining up with TRBD1. From germline, CDR1 is DFQATT and CDR2 SNEGSKA (reference sequence). The CDR3 runs to 14 residues. V was clipped by 3 bases and J by 7 bases; unmatched bases: 6. The CDR3 DNA sequence: TGCAGTGCTAGTGGGACAGGGGGCGAAATTGGCTACACCTTC. This translates into CSASGTGGEIGYTF.

The rearrangement uses TRBV27 and TRBJ1-2; TRBD1 aligns across 12 bases. CDR1 and CDR2 (germline): MNHEY, SMNVEV (reference sequence). The J segment lost 4 bases and the V segment lost 7 bases, leaving 13 bases of the junction unmatched. This CDR3 is built from 17 residues. The CDR3: CASKFYAGTGGTYGYTF. The DNA for the CDR3 is TGTGCCAGCAAGTTTTACGCCGGGACAGGGGGCACCTATGGCTACACCTTC.